These T cell receptor beta chains were read from a single sample in a study of T cell responses to AZD1222 COVID-19 vaccine. The protocol was immunoSEQ multiplex PCR, while the TCRdb copy is restricted to in-frame clones and leaves out a portion. The table has about 76,000 clones, roughly nine tenths seen once; the top ten hold approximately 4.2%. The source material was peripheral blood, sampled on day 0 of AZD1222 vaccination. The receptor source for this set is an adult in good health. CDR3s leave out the opening cysteine and the closing phenylalanine or tryptophan. The order of the fields is J gene, V gene, CDR3 protein.

>TRBJ1-5|TRBV30
AWSQSGTGGVGPQH
>TRBJ1-1|TRBV7-2
ASSSTGLNEAF
>TRBJ1-2|TRBV5-8
ASRLEGRRANYGYT
>TRBJ1-3|TRBV7-9
ASSLDSTGNTIY
>TRBJ1-5|TRBV27
ASSRWSLSNQPQH
>TRBJ2-5|TRBV30
AWSSLAGGHPQGTQY
>TRBJ2-3|TRBV20-1
SARETDTQY
>TRBJ2-4|TRBV10-1
ASRAWSGAKNIQY
>TRBJ1-1|TRBV25-1
ASSDTRDYLDPF
>TRBJ1-5|TRBV4-2
ASSQEWGNQPQH
>TRBJ2-3|TRBV3-1/TRBV3-2
ASSIIGAAQY
>TRBJ1-2|TRBV30
AWGHGLAAYGYT
>TRBJ2-3|TRBV27
ASSWATSYTQY
>TRBJ1-3|TRBV4-1
ASSHPLSGNTIY
>TRBJ2-5|TRBV6-2/TRBV6-3
ASSRRVGALQETQY
>TRBJ1-3|TRBV11-3
ASSLTDSGNTIY
>TRBJ2-1|TRBV4-3
ASSQEGSSYNEQF
>TRBJ2-2|TRBV7-9
ASSFPSDTGELF
>TRBJ1-5|TRBV6-5
ASTVQRDQPQH
>TRBJ1-1|TRBV5-1
ASSGFPLEMNTEAF
>TRBJ2-3|TRBV7-9
ASSTWTRGSDTQY
>TRBJ2-7|TRBV30
AWRGQWQGPYEQY
>TRBJ1-2|TRBV6-4
ASTPGQGNYYGYT
>TRBJ1-1|TRBV27
ASSFTEYTEAF
>TRBJ1-2|TRBV28
ASSTTSLGEGYGYT
>TRBJ2-5|TRBV11-2
ASSRSGSDVETQY
>TRBJ2-1|TRBV7-2
ASSPRQGYEQF
>TRBJ1-5|TRBV4-2
ASSREGDGNQPQH
>TRBJ1-1|TRBV25-1
ATTAGRVTEAF
>TRBJ2-2|TRBV11-3
ASSLAEAGELF
>TRBJ2-7|TRBV12-3/TRBV12-4
ASSWSGTYEQY
>TRBJ2-6|TRBV5-4
ASSLGGYSGANVLT
>TRBJ2-7|TRBV4-3
ASSLTPAGGHEQY
>TRBJ1-2|TRBV6-5
ASSYSGGGPNYGYT
>TRBJ2-5|TRBV5-4
ASSLGQETQY
>TRBJ1-1|TRBV3-1/TRBV3-2
ASSPPGGLNTEAF
>TRBJ1-4|TRBV11-3
ASSPGLREKLF
>TRBJ1-3|TRBV9
ASSPYQGSGNTIY
>TRBJ1-1|TRBV12-3/TRBV12-4
ASSYRHHTEAF
>TRBJ2-1|TRBV7-2
ASSIQISGGNEQF
>TRBJ2-7|TRBV6-5
ASSYEGGGLDKY
>TRBJ1-6|TRBV28
ASSWRASNSPLH
>TRBJ2-1|TRBV4-1
ASSQVGLSNEQF
>TRBJ1-2|TRBV30
AWSLTGGYGYT
>TRBJ1-2|TRBV9
ASSQGSNYGYT
>TRBJ1-2|TRBV6-5
ASLPGQGAQPGYT
>TRBJ2-7|TRBV7-3
ASSLTSGTYEQY
>TRBJ1-1|TRBV7-9
ASSLGGSGHEAF
>TRBJ1-5|TRBV7-2
ASSFKTGGQPQH
>TRBJ2-3|TRBV5-1
ASSFGGVGTDTQY
>TRBJ1-3|TRBV7-2
ASTGNTIY
>TRBJ2-2|TRBV7-3
ASSLQGTGELF
>TRBJ2-5|TRBV12-3/TRBV12-4
ASSSVQETQY
>TRBJ1-3|TRBV4-2
ASSQDPGGTGYFSSGNTIY
>TRBJ2-3|TRBV30
AWSRWGARDTQY